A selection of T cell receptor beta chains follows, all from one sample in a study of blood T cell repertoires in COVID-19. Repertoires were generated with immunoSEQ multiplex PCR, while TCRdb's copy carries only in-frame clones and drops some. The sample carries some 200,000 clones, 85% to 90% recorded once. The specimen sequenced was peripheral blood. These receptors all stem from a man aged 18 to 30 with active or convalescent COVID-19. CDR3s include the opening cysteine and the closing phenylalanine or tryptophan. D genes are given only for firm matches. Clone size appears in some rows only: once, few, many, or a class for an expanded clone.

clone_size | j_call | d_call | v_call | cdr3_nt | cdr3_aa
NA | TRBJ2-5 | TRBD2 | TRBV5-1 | TGCGCCAGCAGTGTGTCGGGAGGAGAGACCCAGTACTTC | CASSVSGGETQYF
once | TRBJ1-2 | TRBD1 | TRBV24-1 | TGTGCCACCAGCCCAGGGGGCCACTATGGCTACACCTTC | CATSPGGHYGYTF
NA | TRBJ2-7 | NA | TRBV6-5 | TGTGCCAGCAGTTACGGGCCAGGTACCTCCTACGAGCAGTACTTC | CASSYGPGTSYEQYF
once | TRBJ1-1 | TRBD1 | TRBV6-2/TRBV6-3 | TGTGCCAGCAGCAGATCCGGGACAGGGCTCCGAGCTTTCTTT | CASSRSGTGLRAFF
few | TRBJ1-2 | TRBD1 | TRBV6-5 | TGTGCCAGCCTTCCCGACAGGGGCGTATATGGCTACACCTTC | CASLPDRGVYGYTF
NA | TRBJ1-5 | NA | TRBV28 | TGTGCCAGCAGTTTCTTCCGGTTGACAGACGTTTATAGCAATCAGCCCCAGCATTTT | CASSFFRLTDVYSNQPQHF
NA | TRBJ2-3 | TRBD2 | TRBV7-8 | TGTGCCAGCAGGATTAGGGGGGGACTAGCGGGAGGTTCTGGCACAGATACGCAGTATTTT | CASRIRGGLAGGSGTDTQYF
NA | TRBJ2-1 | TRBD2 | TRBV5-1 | TGCGCCAGCAGCTCCTCTAGGAGCGGGGGGGCTCAAAATGAGCAGTTCTTC | CASSSSRSGGAQNEQFF
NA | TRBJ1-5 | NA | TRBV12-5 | TGTGCTAGTGGTAGAACTTATCAGCCCCAGCATTTT | CASGRTYQPQHF
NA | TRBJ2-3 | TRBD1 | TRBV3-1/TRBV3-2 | TGTGCCAGCGGATGGGCTTGGACAGGGCCCCACACAGATACGCAGTATTTT | CASGWAWTGPHTDTQYF
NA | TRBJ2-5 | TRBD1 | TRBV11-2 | TGTGCCAGCAGCTTACAACAGGGGGTATGGGAGACCCAGTACTTC | CASSLQQGVWETQYF
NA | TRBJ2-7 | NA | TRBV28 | TGTGCCAGCAGTTCGGCTAGTGGTTACGAGCAGTACTTC | CASSSASGYEQYF
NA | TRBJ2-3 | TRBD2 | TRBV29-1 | TGCAGCGCCATGGGTCTAGCGGGTACCAGTGATACGCAGTATTTT | CSAMGLAGTSDTQYF
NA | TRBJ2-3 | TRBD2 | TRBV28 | TGTGCCAGCAGTCACGGACTAGCGGGAGTAGATACGCAGTATTTT | CASSHGLAGVDTQYF
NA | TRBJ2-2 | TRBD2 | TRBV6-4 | TGTGCCAGCAGGACTAGCGGGATGGCCGGGGAGCTGTTTTTT | CASRTSGMAGELFF